Detailed here is one T cell receptor beta chain. These data come from a study of cytomegalovirus exposure and HLA in healthy donors. Between the trimmed V and J ends, which lost 3 bases and 2 bases, there was a span of 12 bases. The CDR3 runs 15 residues. CDR1 is LNHDA and CDR2 is SQIVND in the germline V gene (reference sequence). Use of 60 Vbeta and 13 Jbeta primers characterized the PCR. Method: immunoSEQ multiplex PCR; TCRdb's copy keeps in-frame clones and lacks some. The repertoire has roughly 60,000 clones, roughly 83% of them found once; the top ten carry roughly 4.5%. Source material: PBMCs. This receptor was obtained from a man aged 30-40 years in good health and CMV-seronegative. This chain joins TRBV19 and TRBJ2-3; tentatively, D is TRBD1 (5 bases). In nucleotides, the CDR3 is TGTGCCAGTAGTATCTCAGGGTCCAACACAGATACGCAGTATTTT. It encodes CASSISGSNTDTQYF.